This entry lists 10 T cell receptor beta chains sequenced from one sample in a study of early T cells in non-severe SARS-CoV-2 infection. Using its own MiXCR run on the 5' RACE reads, TCRdb lists one record per CDR3 protein. The repertoire consists of tens of thousands of distinct CDR3 sequences, with approximately 4.8% occurring once and the leading ten covering roughly 5.9%. Sequencing was performed on whole blood. The receptor set was obtained from an adult who was a healthcare worker with PCR-confirmed SARS-CoV-2 infection or an uninfected control (not recorded which).

This clonotype was recorded at least ten times. The CDR3 nucleotides are TGTGCCATCAGGGACAGCTCTGGAAACACCATATATTTT. Translating it yields CAIRDSSGNTIYF. The rearrangement uses TRBV10-3 and TRBJ1-3; tentative D call: TRBD1 (6 bases). Trimming stripped 6 bases from V and 0 bases from J, with 6 bases between. The CDR3 has 13 amino acids. Germline CDR1 is ENHRY and CDR2 is SYGVKD.

This chain joins TRBV10-1 and TRBJ2-3, with 7 positions matching TRBD2. V lost 4 bases, J lost 0 bases, and 4 bases stayed unmatched. The CDR3 loop spans 15 amino acids. Germline CDR1 is WNHNN and CDR2 is SYGVQD (reference sequence). The CDR3 here is CASSVSSGSTDTQYF. CDR3 bases: TGCGCCAGCAGTGTCTCTAGCGGTAGCACAGATACGCAGTATTTT.

Points on this clonotype: A much larger clonotype is one base distant, so this may be a read error. The rearrangement joins TRBV6-1 to TRBJ2-2; 10 nucleotides align to TRBD2. This CDR3 has 16 amino acids. From germline, CDR1 is MNHNS and CDR2 SASEGT. This CDR3 is CASKRLAGADTGELYF. The CDR3 DNA is TGTGCCAGCAAAAGGCTAGCGGGGGCCGACACCGGGGAGCTGTATTTT.

This clonotype was picked up many times. The rearrangement joins TRBV5-1 to TRBJ2-7, with TRBD1 matching 8 bases. Germline CDR1 and CDR2: SGHRS and YFSETQ. The trim removed 0 bases at V and 5 bases at J, leaving 7 bases unmatched. The CDR3 extends over 15 amino acids. CDR3 sequence: CASSLVAGGLNEQYF. The CDR3 DNA is TGCGCCAGCAGCTTGGTGGCAGGGGGCCTGAACGAGCAGTACTTC.

This clonotype was found many times. The chain couples TRBV7-8 to TRBJ2-1; the D call may be TRBD1 or TRBD2 (7 bases each). V shed 5 bases and J shed 6 bases, with 14 bases lying between them. CDR3 length equals 14 residues. Looked up from germline, CDR1 is SGHVS and CDR2 is FQNEAQ. CDR3 loop: CASSPRGGSNEQFF. The CDR3 bases are TGTGCCAGCAGCCCCAGGGGGGGTTCCAATGAGCAGTTCTTC.

In its sample, this clonotype was seen many times. The rearrangement joins TRBV7-2 to TRBJ2-5; D ambiguous. The CDR3 contains 13 residues. Trimming removed 5 bases at V and 4 bases at J, with 11 bases between. CDR1 is SGHTA, CDR2 FQGNSA, per germline. The CDR3, as DNA: TGTGCCAGCAGCCCATCCATCTCAGAGACCCAGTACTTC. This codes for CASSPSISETQYF.

This clonotype was observed at least ten times. The rearrangement uses TRBV7-6 and TRBJ2-2; TRBD2 matches at 7 bases. Germline V gives CDR1 SGHVS, CDR2 FNYEAQ. CDR3 size: 14 residues. The V segment lost 5 bases and the J segment 0 bases; nucleotides outside the gene matches: 0. CDR3 protein: CASSSGTNTGELFF. CDR3 DNA sequence: TGTGCCAGCAGCAGCGGGACGAACACCGGGGAGCTGTTTTTT.

This clonotype was observed at least ten times. The chain uses TRBV29-1 and TRBJ2-5; D could derive from TRBD1 or TRBD2 (5 bases each). V was cut by 7 bases and J by 4 bases, with 16 bases left in between. In germline, CDR1 is SQVTM, CDR2 ANQGSEA. This CDR3 has 13 residues. CDR3 sequence reads: CSGEAGGGETQYF. The CDR3 nucleotides are TGCAGCGGCGAGGCAGGTGGGGGAGAGACCCAGTACTTC.

This clonotype is classed as medium-sized. The chain couples TRBV20-1 to TRBJ1-2; 7 bases are shared with TRBD1. Looked up from germline, CDR1 is DFQATT and CDR2 is SNEGSKA (reference sequence). Unmatched junction bases numbered 9, after V lost 4 bases and J lost 4 bases. The CDR3 spans 14 residues. The CDR3 sequence is CSATMRDRGYGYTF. CDR3 in DNA: TGCAGTGCTACTATGCGGGACAGAGGCTATGGCTACACCTTC.

This clonotype was counted many times. This chain joins TRBV9 and TRBJ2-7; TRBD2 might be the D (6 bases). The germline gives CDR1 SGDLS, CDR2 YYNGEE. V shed 4 bases and J shed 4 bases, with 12 bases lying between them. This CDR3 comprises 13 residues. CDR3 in amino acids: CASSRDFGYEQYF. The CDR3 DNA reads as TGTGCCAGCAGCAGGGACTTCGGGTACGAGCAGTACTTC.